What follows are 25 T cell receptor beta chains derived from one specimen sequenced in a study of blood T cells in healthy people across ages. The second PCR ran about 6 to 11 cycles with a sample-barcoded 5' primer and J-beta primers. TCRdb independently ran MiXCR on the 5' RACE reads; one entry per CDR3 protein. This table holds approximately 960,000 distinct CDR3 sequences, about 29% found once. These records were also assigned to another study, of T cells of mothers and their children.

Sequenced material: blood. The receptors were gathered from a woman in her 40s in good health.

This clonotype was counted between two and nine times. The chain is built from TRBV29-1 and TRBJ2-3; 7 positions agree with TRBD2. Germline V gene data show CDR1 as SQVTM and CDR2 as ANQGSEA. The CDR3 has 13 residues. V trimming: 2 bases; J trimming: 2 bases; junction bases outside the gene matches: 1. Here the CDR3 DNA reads TGCAGCGTTGAACTAGCGGTCACAGATACGCAGTATTTT. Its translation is CSVELAVTDTQYF.

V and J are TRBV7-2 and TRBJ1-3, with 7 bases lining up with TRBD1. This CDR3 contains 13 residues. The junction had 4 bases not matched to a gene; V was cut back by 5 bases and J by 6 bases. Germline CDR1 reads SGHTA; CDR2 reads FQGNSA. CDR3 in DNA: TGTGCCAGCAGCCCGGGACAGAAAAACACCATATATTTT. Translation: CASSPGQKNTIYF. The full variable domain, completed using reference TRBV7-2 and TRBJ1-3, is GAGVSQSPSNKVTEKGKDVELRCDPISGHTALYWYRQSLGQGLEFLIYFQGNSAPDKSGLPSDRFSAERTGGSVSTLTIQRTQQEDSAVYLCASSPGQKNTIYFGEGSWLTVV.

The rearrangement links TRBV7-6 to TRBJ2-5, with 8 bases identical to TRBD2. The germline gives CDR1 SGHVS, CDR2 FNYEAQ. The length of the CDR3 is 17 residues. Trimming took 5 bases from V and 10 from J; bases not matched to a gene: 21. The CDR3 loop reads CASSAQVTSGGLSSQYF. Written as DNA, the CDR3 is TGTGCCAGCAGCGCTCAAGTGACAAGCGGGGGCCTGAGTAGCCAGTACTTC.

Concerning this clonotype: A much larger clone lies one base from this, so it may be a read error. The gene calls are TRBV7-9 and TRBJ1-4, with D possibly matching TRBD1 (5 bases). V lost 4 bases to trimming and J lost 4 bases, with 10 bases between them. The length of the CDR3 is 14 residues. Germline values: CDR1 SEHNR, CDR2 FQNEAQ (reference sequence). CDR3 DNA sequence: TGTGCCAGCAGCTGCTCGGGACTTAATGAAAAACTGTTTTTT. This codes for CASSCSGLNEKLFF.

CDR3 amino acids: CASKNPPWGQGTGYTF. The CDR3 nucleotides are TGTGCCAGCAAAAATCCTCCCTGGGGACAGGGTACGGGCTACACCTTC. The chain employs TRBV9 and TRBJ1-2; the match to TRBD1 covers 9 bases. This CDR3 contains 16 residues. Trimming cost V 6 bases and J 8 bases; bases outside gene matches: 17. Looked up from germline, CDR1 is SGDLS and CDR2 is YYNGEE.

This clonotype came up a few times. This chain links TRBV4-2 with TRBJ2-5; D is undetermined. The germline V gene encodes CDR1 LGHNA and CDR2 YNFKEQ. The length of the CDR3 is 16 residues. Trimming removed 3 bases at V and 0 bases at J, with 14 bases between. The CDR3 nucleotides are TGTGCCAGCAGCCACAGGTATGCGGAGTACCAAGAGACCCAGTACTTC. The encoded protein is CASSHRYAEYQETQYF.

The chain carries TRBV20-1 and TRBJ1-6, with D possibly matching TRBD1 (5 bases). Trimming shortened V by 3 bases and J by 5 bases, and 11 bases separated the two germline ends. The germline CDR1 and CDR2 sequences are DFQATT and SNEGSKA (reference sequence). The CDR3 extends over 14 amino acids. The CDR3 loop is CSASEGTNNSPLHF. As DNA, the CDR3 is TGCAGTGCTAGTGAGGGGACCAATAATTCACCCCTCCACTTT.

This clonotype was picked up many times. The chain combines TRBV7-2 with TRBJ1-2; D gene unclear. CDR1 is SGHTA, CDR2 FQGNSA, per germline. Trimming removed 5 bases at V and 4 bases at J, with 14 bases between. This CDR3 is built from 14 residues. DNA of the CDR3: TGTGCCAGCAGCCGGACGGATGGCAGCTATGGCTACACCTTC. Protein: CASSRTDGSYGYTF.

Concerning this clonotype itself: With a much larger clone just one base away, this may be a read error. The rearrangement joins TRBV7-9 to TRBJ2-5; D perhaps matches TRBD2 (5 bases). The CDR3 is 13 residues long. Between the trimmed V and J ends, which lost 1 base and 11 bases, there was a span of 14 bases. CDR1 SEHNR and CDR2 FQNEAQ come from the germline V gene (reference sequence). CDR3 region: CASSLVGTEVQYF. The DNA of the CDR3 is TGTGCCAGCAGCTTAGTCGGCACGGAGGTGCAGTACTTC.

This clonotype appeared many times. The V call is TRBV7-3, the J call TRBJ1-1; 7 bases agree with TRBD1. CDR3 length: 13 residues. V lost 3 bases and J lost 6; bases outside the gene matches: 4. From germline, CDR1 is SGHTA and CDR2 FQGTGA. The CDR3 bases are TGTGCCAGCAGCTTTAAGGGGGCCCCTGAAGCTTTCTTT. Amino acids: CASSFKGAPEAFF.

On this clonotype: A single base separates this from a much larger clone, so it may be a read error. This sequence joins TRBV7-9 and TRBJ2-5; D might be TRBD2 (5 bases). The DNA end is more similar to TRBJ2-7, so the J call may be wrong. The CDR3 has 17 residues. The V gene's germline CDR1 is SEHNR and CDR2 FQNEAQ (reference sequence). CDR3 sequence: CASNSPINRRGNYEQYF. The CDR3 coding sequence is TGTGCCAGCAACTCGCCCATCAATCGGAGAGGGAACTACGAGCAGTACTTC.

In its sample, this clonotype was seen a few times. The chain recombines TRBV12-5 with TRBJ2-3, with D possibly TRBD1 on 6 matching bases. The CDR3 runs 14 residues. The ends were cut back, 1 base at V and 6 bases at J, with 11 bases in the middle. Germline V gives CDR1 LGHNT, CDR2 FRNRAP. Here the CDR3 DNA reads TGTGCTAGTGGTTTGGACAGGGTCATCGATACGCAGTATTTT. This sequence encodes CASGLDRVIDTQYF.

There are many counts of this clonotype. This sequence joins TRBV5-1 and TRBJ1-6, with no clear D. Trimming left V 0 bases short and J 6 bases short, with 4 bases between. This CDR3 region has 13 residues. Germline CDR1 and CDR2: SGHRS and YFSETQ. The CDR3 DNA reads TGCGCCAGCAGCTTGGACAGTAATTCACCCCTCCACTTT. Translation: CASSLDSNSPLHF.

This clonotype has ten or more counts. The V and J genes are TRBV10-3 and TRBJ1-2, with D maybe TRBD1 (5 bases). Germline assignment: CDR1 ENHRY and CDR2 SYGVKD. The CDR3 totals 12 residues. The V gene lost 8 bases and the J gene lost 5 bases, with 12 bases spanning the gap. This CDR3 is CAIWDGMYGYTF. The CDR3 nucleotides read TGTGCCATCTGGGACGGAATGTATGGCTACACCTTC.

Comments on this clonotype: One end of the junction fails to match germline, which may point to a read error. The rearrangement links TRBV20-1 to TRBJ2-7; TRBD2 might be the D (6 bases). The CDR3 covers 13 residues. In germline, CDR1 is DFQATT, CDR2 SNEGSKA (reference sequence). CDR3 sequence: CGARRRGTYEQYF. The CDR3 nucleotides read TGCGGTGCCCGACGGCGGGGTACCTACGAGCAGTACTTC.

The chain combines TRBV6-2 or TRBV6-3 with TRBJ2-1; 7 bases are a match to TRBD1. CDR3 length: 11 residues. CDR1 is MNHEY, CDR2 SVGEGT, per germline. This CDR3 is CAGGDYNEQFF. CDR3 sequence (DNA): TGTGCAGGGGGCGATTACAATGAGCAGTTCTTC.

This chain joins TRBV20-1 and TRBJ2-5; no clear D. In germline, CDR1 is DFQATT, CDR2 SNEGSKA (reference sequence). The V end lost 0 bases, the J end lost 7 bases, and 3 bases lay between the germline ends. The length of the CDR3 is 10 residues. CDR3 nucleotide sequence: TGCAGTGCTAGAGAGGTGACCCAGTACTTC. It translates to CSAREVTQYF.

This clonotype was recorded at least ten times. CDR3 protein: CASSLDRVNNEQFF. CDR3 nucleotide sequence: TGTGCCAGCAGCCTGGACAGGGTTAACAATGAGCAGTTCTTC. The V and J genes are TRBV11-2 and TRBJ2-1; 8 bases fit TRBD1. The germline V gene encodes CDR1 SGHAT and CDR2 FQNNGV. Unmatched junction bases numbered 5, after V lost 5 bases and J lost 5 bases. The CDR3 length is 14 residues.

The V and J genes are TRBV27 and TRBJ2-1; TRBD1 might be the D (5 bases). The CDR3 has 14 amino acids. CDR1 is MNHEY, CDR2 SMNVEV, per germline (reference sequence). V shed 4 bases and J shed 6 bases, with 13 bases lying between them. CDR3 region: CASSWGKGFNEQFF. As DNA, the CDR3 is TGTGCCAGCAGTTGGGGCAAGGGTTTCAATGAGCAGTTCTTC.

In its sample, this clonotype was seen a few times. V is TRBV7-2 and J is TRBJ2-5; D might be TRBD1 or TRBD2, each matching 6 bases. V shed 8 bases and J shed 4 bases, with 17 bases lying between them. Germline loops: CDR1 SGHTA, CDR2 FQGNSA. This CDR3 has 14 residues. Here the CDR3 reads CASSGAGPIETQYF. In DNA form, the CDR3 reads TGTGCCAGCTCAGGGGCGGGGCCAATAGAGACCCAGTACTTC.

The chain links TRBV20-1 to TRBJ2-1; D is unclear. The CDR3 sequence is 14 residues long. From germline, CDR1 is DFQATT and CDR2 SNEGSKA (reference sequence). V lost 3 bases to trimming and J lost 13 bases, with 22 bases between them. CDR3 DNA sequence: TGCAGTGCTAGCCCTAGGGCCTTCGAAGAGACCCAGTTCTTC. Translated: CSASPRAFEETQFF.

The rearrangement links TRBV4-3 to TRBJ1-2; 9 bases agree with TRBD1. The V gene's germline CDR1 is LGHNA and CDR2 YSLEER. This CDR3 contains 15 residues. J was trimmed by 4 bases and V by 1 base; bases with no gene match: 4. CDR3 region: CASSQVTGGFYGYTF. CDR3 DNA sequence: TGCGCCAGCAGCCAAGTAACAGGGGGCTTCTATGGCTACACCTTC.

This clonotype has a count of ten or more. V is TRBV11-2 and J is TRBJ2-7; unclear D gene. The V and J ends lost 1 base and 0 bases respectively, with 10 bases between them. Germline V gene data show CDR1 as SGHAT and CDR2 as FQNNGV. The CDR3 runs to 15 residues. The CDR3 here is CASSLVVTSSYEQYF. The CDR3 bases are TGTGCCAGCAGCTTAGTAGTCACCTCCTCCTACGAGCAGTACTTC.

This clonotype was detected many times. CDR3 sequence: CASTLRPGYNEQFF. The DNA for the CDR3 is TGTGCCAGCACCCTAAGGCCGGGCTACAATGAGCAGTTCTTC. J is TRBJ2-1 and V is TRBV12-3 or TRBV12-4, with unresolved D. Trimming removed 7 bases at V and 3 bases at J, with 13 bases between. This CDR3 comprises 14 residues.

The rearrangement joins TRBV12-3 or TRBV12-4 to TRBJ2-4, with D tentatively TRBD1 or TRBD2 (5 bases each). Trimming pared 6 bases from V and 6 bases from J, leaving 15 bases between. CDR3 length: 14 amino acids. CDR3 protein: CASSPFRGGNIQYF. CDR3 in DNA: TGTGCCAGCAGCCCCTTTCGTGGGGGAAACATTCAGTACTTC.